This paragraph reports one T cell receptor (beta chain). Antigen: not known. This record belongs to a study of beta chain features in type 1 diabetes. Study-level results: When Type 1 diabetes patients were examined, their TCRB CDR3s proved moderately but significantly shorter in all four CD4+ subsets.

Every isolated RNA sample was fully reverse transcribed, so sequencing captured expressed TCRB transcripts. Sequenced by immunoSEQ multiplex PCR; TCRdb stores in-frame clones only, minus some. The table shows around 600,000 clones, with roughly 12% occurring only once. CDR3 length: 14 residues. V was clipped by 4 bases and J by 4 bases, with 10 bases between them. The V gene's germline CDR1 is LNHNV and CDR2 YYDKDF (reference sequence). Sequenced: naive CD4+ T cells from blood. The receptor was derived from a man aged 30 to 39 with type 1 diabetes. V is TRBV15 and J is TRBJ2-2, with D perhaps given as TRBD1 or TRBD2 (5 bases each). CDR3 bases: TGTGCCACCAGCACTGGGGGATTCACCGGGGAGCTGTTTTTT. It yields the protein CATSTGGFTGELFF.